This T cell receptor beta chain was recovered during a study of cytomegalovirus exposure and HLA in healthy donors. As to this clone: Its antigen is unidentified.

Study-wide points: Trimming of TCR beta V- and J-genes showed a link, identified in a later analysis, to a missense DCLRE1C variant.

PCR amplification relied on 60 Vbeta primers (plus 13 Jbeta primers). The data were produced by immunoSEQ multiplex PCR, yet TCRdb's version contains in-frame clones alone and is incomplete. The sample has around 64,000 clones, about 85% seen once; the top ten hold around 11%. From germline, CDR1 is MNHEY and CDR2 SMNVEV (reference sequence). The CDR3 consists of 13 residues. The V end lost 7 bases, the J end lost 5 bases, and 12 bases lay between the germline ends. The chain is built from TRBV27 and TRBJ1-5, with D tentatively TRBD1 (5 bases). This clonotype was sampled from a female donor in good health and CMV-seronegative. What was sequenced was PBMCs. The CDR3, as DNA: TGTGCCAGCAAGGGAGGGGTGGATCAGCCCCAGCATTTT. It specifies CASKGGVDQPQHF.